This section outlines one T cell receptor beta chain sequence together with its context. The same CDR3 can be traced to other DNA sequences in this sample. V lost 2 bases and J 4 bases, leaving 4 bases between the germline ends. Germline CDR1 and CDR2: SGHTA and FQGTGA. This CDR3 comprises 12 residues. This sample was taken from a study of shared clonotypes between healthy human individuals. TCRdb's copy holds only in-frame clones and misses some; the assay was immunoSEQ multiplex PCR. This repertoire shows about 2.3 million clones, more than 80% found once; its top ten account for under 0.45%. This TCR came from a man aged 18 to 35 in good health. Some clones in this sample may be carry-over from other donors' samples. What was sequenced was naive CD4+ T cells from PBMCs. Described subset: CD45RA+ positively selected. This sequence joins TRBV7-3 and TRBJ2-3; D gene unclear. CDR3: CASSLGADTQYF. CDR3 bases: TGTGCCAGCAGCTTAGGTGCAGATACGCAGTATTTT.